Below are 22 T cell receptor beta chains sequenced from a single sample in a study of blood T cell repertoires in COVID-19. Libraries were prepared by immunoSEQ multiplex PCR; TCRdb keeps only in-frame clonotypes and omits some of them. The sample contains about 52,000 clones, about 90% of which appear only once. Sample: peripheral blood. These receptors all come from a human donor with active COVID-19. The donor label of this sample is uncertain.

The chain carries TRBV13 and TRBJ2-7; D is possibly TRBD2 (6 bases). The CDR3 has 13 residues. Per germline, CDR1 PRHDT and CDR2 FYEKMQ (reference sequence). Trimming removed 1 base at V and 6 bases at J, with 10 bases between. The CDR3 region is CASSLDLRGEQYF. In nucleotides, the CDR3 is TGTGCCAGCAGCTTAGACCTGCGGGGCGAGCAGTACTTC.

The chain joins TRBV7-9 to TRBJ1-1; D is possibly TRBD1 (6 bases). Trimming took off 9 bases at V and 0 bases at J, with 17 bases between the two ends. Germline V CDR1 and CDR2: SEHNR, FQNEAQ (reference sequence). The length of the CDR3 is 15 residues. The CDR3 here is CASAGAGIMNTEAFF. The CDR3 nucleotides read TGTGCCAGTGCAGGGGCTGGTATCATGAACACTGAAGCTTTCTTT.

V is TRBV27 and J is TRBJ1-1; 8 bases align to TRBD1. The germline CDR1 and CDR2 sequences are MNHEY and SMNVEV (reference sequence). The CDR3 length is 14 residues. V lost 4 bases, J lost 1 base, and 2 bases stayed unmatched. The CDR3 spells CASSYGTGNTEAFF. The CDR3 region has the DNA TGTGCCAGCAGTTATGGGACAGGGAACACTGAAGCTTTCTTT.

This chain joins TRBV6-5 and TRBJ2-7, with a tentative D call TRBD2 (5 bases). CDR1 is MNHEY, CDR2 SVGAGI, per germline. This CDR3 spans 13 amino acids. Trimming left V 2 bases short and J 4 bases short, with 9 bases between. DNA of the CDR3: TGTGCCAGCAGTTACCCGGGAACGTACGAGCAGTACTTC. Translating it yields CASSYPGTYEQYF.

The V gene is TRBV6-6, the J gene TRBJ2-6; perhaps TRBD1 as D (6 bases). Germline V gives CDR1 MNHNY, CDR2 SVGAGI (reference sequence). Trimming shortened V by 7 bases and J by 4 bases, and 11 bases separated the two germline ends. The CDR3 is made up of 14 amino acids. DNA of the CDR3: TGTGCCAGCAACAGGGAGCGAGGGGCCAACGTCCTGACTTTC. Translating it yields CASNRERGANVLTF.

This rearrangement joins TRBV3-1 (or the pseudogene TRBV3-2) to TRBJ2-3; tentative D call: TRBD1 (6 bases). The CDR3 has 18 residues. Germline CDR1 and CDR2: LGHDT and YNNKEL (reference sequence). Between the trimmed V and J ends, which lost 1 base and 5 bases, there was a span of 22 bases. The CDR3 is CASSQGVLYGGLGDTQYF. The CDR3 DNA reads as TGTGCCAGCAGCCAAGGGGTGCTTTATGGGGGCCTAGGAGATACGCAGTATTTT.

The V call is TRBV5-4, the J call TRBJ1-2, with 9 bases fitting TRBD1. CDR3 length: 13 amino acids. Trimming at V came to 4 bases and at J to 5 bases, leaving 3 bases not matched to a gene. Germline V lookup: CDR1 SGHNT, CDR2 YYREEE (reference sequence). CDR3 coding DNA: TGTGCCAGCAGCACCGGGACAGGGTATGGCTACACCTTC. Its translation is CASSTGTGYGYTF. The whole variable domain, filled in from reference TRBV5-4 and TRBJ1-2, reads ETGVTQSPTHLIKTRGQQVTLRCSSQSGHNTVSWYQQALGQGPQFIFQYYREEENGRGNFPPRFSGLQFPNYSSELNVNALELDDSALYLCASSTGTGYGYTFGSGTRLTVV.

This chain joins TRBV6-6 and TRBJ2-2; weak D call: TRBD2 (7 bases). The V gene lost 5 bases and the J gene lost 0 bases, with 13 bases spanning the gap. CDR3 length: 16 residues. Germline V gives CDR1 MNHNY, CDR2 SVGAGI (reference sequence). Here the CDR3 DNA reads TGTGCCAGCAGTCGAGGGGGGGTCGCGAACACCGGGGAGCTGTTTTTT. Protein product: CASSRGGVANTGELFF.

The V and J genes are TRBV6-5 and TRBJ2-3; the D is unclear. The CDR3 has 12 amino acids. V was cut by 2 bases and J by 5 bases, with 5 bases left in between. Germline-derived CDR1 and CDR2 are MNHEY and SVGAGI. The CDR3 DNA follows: TGTGCCAGCAGTTACGGGCGAGATACGCAGTATTTT. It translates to CASSYGRDTQYF.

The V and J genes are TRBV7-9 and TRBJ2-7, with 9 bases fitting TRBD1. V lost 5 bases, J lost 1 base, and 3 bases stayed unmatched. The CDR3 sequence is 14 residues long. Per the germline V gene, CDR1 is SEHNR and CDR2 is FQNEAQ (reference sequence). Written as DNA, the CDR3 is TGTGCCAGCAGCCCCGGGACAGGGTCCTACGAGCAGTACTTC. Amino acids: CASSPGTGSYEQYF.

CDR3 sequence (DNA): TGCGCCAGCAGCCCCGCGACAGAATATGGCTACACCTTC. Residues: CASSPATEYGYTF. The rearrangement uses TRBV5-1 and TRBJ1-2, with D possibly matching TRBD1 (5 bases). V dropped 4 bases and J dropped 5 bases, with 12 bases sitting between them. CDR3 length: 13 amino acids. From germline, CDR1 is SGHRS and CDR2 YFSETQ. The whole variable domain, remainder taken from reference TRBV5-1 and TRBJ1-2, is KAGVTQTPRYLIKTRGQQVTLSCSPISGHRSVSWYQQTPGQGLQFLFEYFSETQRNKGNFPGRFSGRQFSNSRSEMNVSTLELGDSALYLCASSPATEYGYTFGSGTRLTVV.

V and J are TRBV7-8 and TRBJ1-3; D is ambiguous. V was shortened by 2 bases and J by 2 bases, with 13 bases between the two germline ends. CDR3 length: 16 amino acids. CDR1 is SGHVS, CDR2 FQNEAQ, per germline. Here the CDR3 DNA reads TGTGCCAGCAGCTTAATGGTTTCGGGGACTGGAAACACCATATATTTT. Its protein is CASSLMVSGTGNTIYF.

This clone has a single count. The CDR3 sequence is CASSPDFIPQETQYF. The DNA of the CDR3 is TGTGCCAGCAGCCCCGACTTCATCCCGCAAGAGACCCAGTACTTC. This sequence joins TRBV7-9 and TRBJ2-5; D is ambiguous. The CDR3 has 15 residues. Germline V gene lookup returns CDR1 SEHNR and CDR2 FQNEAQ (reference sequence). Between the trimmed V and J ends, which lost 5 bases and 2 bases, there was a span of 15 bases.

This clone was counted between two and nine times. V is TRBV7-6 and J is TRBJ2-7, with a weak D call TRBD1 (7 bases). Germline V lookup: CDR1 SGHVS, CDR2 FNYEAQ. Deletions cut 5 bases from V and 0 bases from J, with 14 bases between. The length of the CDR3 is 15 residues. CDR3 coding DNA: TGTGCCAGCAGCCCAGGGGGGTTGGACTCCTACGAGCAGTACTTC. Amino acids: CASSPGGLDSYEQYF.

The CDR3 nucleotides are TGTGCCAGCAGTTACTCGAAGCTAGCGGGGTTGCAAGAGACCCAGTACTTC. Translation: CASSYSKLAGLQETQYF. This chain links TRBV6-2 or TRBV6-3 with TRBJ2-5; 9 positions match TRBD2. The germline gives CDR1 MNHEY, CDR2 SVGEGT. CDR3 size: 17 residues. Trimming removed 0 bases from V and 2 bases from J; junction bases left unmatched: 7.

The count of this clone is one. The CDR3 DNA reads as TGTGCCAGCTTTGTTCCGGAGACCCGTGAAGCTTTCTTT. It yields the protein CASFVPETREAFF. This rearrangement joins TRBV6-5 to TRBJ1-1, with D unclear. There are 13 residues in the CDR3. Trimming stripped 8 bases from V and 7 bases from J, with 17 bases between. From germline, CDR1 is MNHEY and CDR2 SVGAGI.

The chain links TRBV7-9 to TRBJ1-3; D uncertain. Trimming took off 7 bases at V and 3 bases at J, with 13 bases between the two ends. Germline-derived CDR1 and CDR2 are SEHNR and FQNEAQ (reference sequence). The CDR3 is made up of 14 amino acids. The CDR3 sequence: CASTLGVFGNTIYF. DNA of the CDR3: TGTGCCAGCACCCTGGGAGTATTTGGAAACACCATATATTTT.

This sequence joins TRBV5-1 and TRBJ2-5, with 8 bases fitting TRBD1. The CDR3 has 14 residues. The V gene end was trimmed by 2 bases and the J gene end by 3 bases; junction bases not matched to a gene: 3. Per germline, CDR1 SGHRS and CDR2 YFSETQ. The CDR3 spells CASSLDRGKETQYF. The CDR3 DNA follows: TGCGCCAGCAGCTTAGACAGGGGTAAAGAGACCCAGTACTTC.

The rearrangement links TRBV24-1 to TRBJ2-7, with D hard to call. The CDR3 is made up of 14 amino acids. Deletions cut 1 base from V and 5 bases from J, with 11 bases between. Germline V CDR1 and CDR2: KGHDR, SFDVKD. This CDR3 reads CATSDLSRPHEQYF. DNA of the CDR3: TGTGCCACCAGTGATTTATCCAGGCCCCACGAGCAGTACTTC.

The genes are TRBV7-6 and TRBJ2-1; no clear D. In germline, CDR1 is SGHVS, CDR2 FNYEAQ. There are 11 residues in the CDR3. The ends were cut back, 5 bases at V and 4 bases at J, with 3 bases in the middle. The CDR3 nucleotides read TGTGCCAGCAGCCCTTACAATGAGCAGTTCTTC. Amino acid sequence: CASSPYNEQFF. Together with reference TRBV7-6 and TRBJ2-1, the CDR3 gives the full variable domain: GAGVSQSPRYKVTKRGQDVALRCDPISGHVSLYWYRQALGQGPEFLTYFNYEAQQDKSGLPNDRFSAERPEGSISTLTIQRTEQRDSAMYRCASSPYNEQFFGPGTRLTVL.

CDR3: CASSLALGSNEKLFF. The CDR3 bases are TGTGCCAGCAGCTTGGCGCTAGGGAGTAATGAAAAACTGTTTTTT. The chain uses TRBV5-4 and TRBJ1-4; no definite D call. V shed 0 bases and J shed 4 bases, with 10 bases lying between them. Germline V lookup: CDR1 SGHNT, CDR2 YYREEE (reference sequence). The CDR3 contains 15 residues.

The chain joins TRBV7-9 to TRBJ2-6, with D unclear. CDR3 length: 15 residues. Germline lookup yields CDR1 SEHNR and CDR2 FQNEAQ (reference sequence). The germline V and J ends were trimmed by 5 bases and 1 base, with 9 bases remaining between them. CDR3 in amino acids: CASSGSGSGANVLTF. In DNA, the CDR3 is TGTGCCAGCAGCGGTTCAGGATCTGGGGCCAACGTCCTGACTTTC.